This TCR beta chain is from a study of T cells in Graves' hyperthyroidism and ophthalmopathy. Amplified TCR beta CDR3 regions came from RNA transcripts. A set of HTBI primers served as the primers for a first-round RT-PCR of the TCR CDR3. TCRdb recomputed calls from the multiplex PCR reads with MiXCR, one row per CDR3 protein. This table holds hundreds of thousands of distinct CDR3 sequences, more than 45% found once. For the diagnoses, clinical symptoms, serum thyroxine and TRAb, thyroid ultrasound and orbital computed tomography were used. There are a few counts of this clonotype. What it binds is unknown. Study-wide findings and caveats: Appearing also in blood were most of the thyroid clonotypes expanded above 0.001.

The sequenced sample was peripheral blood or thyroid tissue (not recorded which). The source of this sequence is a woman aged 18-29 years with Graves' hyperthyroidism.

This CDR3 is CASSLSADRQYF. The CDR3 coding sequence is TGCGCCAGCAGCTTATCGGCGGATCGGCAGTACTTC. J is TRBJ2-7 and V is TRBV5-1; D is ambiguous. From germline, CDR1 is SGHRS and CDR2 YFSETQ. Trimming stripped 2 bases from V and 9 bases from J, with 12 bases between. There are 12 residues in the CDR3.